A selection of T cell receptor beta chains follows, all from one sample in a study of T-cell reconstitution after alpha-beta-depleted transplantation in children. Each CDR3 protein gets one entry after TCRdb re-called the PCR reads with MiXCR. The sample contains fewer than 550,000 distinct CDR3 sequences, about an eighth of which appear only once. The specimen comprised PBMCs, mostly from graft donor cells, sampled 180 days after TCRalphabeta/CD19-depleted stem cell transplant. Every receptor here comes from a female patient between 2 and 15 years old who had a stem cell transplant for aplastic anemia, so the T cells may come from the graft donor. The CDR3 runs from the conserved cysteine through the conserved F or W. The D gene is left open where the match is weak. Size values are once, few and many counts, or a class for expanded clones, and some rows have none.

size,J,V,D,CDR3,DNA
.,TRBJ2-7,TRBV29-1,TRBD1,CSVEARQGYEQYF,TGCAGCGTTGAAGCCCGACAGGGCTACGAGCAGTACTTC
.,TRBJ2-7,TRBV28,TRBD2,CASSSLPRRREWEEQYF,TGTGCCAGCAGTTCCCTCCCTAGAAGGCGGGAGTGGGAAGAGCAGTACTTC
few,TRBJ1-1,TRBV20-1,.,CSARGPRPNTEAFF,TGCAGTGCTAGAGGCCCGCGACCGAACACTGAAGCTTTCTTT
few,TRBJ1-5,TRBV10-3,.,CAIKRWGLNQPQHF,TGTGCCATCAAGCGCTGGGGGTTGAATCAGCCCCAGCATTTT
.,TRBJ2-7,TRBV12-3/TRBV12-4,TRBD1,CASSRRPGQKVPYEQYF,TGTGCCAGCAGCCGCCGTCCGGGACAGAAAGTCCCCTACGAGCAGTACTTC
.,TRBJ2-1,TRBV7-9,.,CASSLRDLGNEQFF,TGTGCCAGCAGCTTGCGGGACCTTGGGAATGAGCAGTTCTTC
many,TRBJ1-5,TRBV6-1,TRBD1,CASTGTGPNQPQHF,TGTGCCAGCACTGGGACAGGCCCCAATCAGCCCCAGCATTTT
many,TRBJ2-5,TRBV7-6,.,CASSLRKETQYF,TGTGCCAGCAGCTTACGGAAAGAGACCCAGTACTTC
many,TRBJ2-5,TRBV7-2,TRBD1,CASSQDRGAETQYF,TGTGCCAGCAGCCAGGACAGGGGTGCAGAGACCCAGTACTTC
.,TRBJ2-6,TRBV7-3,.,CASSSASAGANVLTF,TGTGCCAGCAGCTCGGCTAGCGCTGGGGCCAACGTCCTGACTTTC
.,TRBJ2-3,TRBV28,.,CASSSPTREGDTQYF,TGTGCCAGCAGTTCTCCAACAAGGGAAGGAGATACGCAGTATTTT
.,TRBJ1-2,TRBV3-1,.,CASSQDRGRRGYTF,TGTGCCAGCAGCCAAGATCGGGGGCGCCGAGGCTACACCTTC
.,TRBJ1-6,TRBV12-3/TRBV12-4,TRBD1,CASSFFQGVGSSPLHF,TGTGCCAGCAGTTTTTTTCAGGGGGTGGGTAGTTCACCCCTCCACTTT
.,TRBJ2-3,TRBV7-2,TRBD2,CASSHPNRDYYTDTQYF,TGTGCCAGCAGCCACCCGAACCGGGACTACTACACAGATACGCAGTATTTT
.,TRBJ1-1,TRBV20-1,.,CSARYPGGWNTEAFF,TGCAGTGCTAGGTACCCCGGGGGGTGGAACACTGAAGCTTTCTTT
few,TRBJ2-5,TRBV12-3/TRBV12-4,TRBD2,CASSRGGRAGETQYF,TGTGCCAGCAGTCGAGGCGGGAGGGCGGGCGAGACCCAGTACTTC
once,TRBJ2-2,TRBV7-9,.,CASSSRGLAGELFF,TGTGCCAGCAGCTCCCGGGGGCTTGCCGGGGAGCTGTTTTTT
few,TRBJ1-1,TRBV20-1,TRBD1,CSARDLKGQVDGLNTEAFF,TGCAGTGCTAGAGATTTAAAGGGACAGGTGGACGGTCTGAACACTGAAGCTTTCTTT
.,TRBJ2-2,TRBV7-2,TRBD2,CASSLRPTSATPGELFF,TGTGCCAGCAGCTTACGTCCGACTAGCGCAACTCCTGGGGAGCTGTTTTTT
.,TRBJ1-5,TRBV20-1,.,CSARDGGSSNQPQHF,TGCAGTGCTAGAGATGGGGGGTCTAGCAATCAGCCCCAGCATTTT
many,TRBJ2-1,TRBV5-1,.,CASSLRGTPYNEQFF,TGCGCCAGCAGCTTGAGGGGGACACCCTACAATGAGCAGTTCTTC
.,TRBJ2-7,TRBV11-2,.,CASSLTQGISYEQYF,TGTGCCAGCAGCTTAACGCAGGGTATATCCTACGAGCAGTACTTC
many,TRBJ2-2,TRBV12-3/TRBV12-4,TRBD2,CASSLVDPGGGYSGELFF,TGTGCCAGCAGTTTAGTTGATCCGGGAGGGGGTTACTCCGGGGAGCTGTTTTTT
few,TRBJ2-1,TRBV20-1,.,CSAQDFSYNEQFF,TGCAGTGCGCAGGACTTCTCCTACAATGAGCAGTTCTTC
few,TRBJ2-4,TRBV14,.,CASSQRRKRVNIQYF,TGTGCCAGCAGCCAACGGAGGAAGCGGGTAAACATTCAGTACTTC
few,TRBJ1-6,TRBV7-2,.,CASSLVFPGTLHF,TGTGCCAGCAGCTTAGTGTTCCCAGGGACCCTCCACTTT
.,TRBJ2-5,TRBV19,TRBD2,CASSPPGLVPQETQYF,TGTGCCAGTAGTCCTCCGGGACTAGTCCCTCAAGAGACCCAGTACTTC
.,TRBJ2-7,TRBV4-3,TRBD2,CASSQRAGVHDGYEQYF,TGCGCCAGCAGCCAGAGAGCGGGAGTCCACGATGGCTACGAGCAGTACTTC
.,TRBJ2-2,TRBV15,TRBD1,CATSRLRDRVTLNTGELFF,TGTGCCACCAGCAGACTCCGGGACAGGGTGACTTTGAACACCGGGGAGCTGTTTTTT
few,TRBJ2-2,TRBV7-2,.,CANGKGNTGELFF,TGTGCAAATGGGAAGGGCAACACCGGGGAGCTGTTTTTT
many,TRBJ1-6,TRBV18,TRBD1,CASSPGQGRMRSPLHF,TGTGCCAGCTCACCCGGACAGGGCCGCATGAGGTCACCCCTCCACTTT
.,TRBJ2-3,TRBV29-1,.,CSVVRWRGDTQYF,TGCAGCGTTGTAAGGTGGAGGGGGGATACGCAGTATTTT
few,TRBJ2-1,TRBV5-1,TRBD2,CASSSPSGGDYNEQFF,TGCGCCAGCAGCTCCCCTAGCGGGGGGGACTACAATGAGCAGTTCTTC
few,TRBJ2-1,TRBV9,TRBD1,CASSVGDRINNEQFF,TGTGCCAGCAGCGTAGGGGACAGGATAAACAATGAGCAGTTCTTC
few,TRBJ2-5,TRBV5-1,.,CASSLGDIEETQYF,TGCGCCAGCAGCTTGGGGGACATTGAAGAGACCCAGTACTTC
many,TRBJ1-2,TRBV5-1,.,CASSWTSSYGYTF,TGCGCCAGCAGCTGGACGTCGAGCTATGGCTACACCTTC
.,TRBJ2-5,TRBV7-6,.,CASSLRQGEGETQYF,TGTGCCAGCAGCTTACGGCAGGGCGAGGGAGAGACCCAGTACTTC